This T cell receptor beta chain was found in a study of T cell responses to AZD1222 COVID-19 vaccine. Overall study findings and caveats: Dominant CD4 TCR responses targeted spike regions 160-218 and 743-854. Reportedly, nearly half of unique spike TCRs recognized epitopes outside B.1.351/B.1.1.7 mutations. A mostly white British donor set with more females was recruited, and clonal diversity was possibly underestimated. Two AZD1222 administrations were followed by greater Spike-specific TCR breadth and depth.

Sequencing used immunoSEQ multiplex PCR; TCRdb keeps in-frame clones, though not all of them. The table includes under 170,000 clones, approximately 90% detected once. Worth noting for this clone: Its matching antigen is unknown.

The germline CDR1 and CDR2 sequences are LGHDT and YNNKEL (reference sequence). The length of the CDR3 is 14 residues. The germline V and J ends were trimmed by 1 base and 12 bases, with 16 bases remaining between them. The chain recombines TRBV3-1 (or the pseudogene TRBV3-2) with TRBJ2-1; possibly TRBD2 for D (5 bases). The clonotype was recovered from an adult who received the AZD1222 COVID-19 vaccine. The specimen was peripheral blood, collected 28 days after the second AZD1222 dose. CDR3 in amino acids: CASSQGRTALGQFF. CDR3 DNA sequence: TGTGCCAGCAGCCAAGGGAGGACGGCTTTGGGGCAGTTCTTC.